This record looks at one T cell receptor (beta chain) sequence and its context. After isolation, RNA underwent reverse transcription to generate cDNA as the sequencing template. The repertoire was sequenced with immunoSEQ multiplex PCR; TCRdb's copy has only in-frame clones and lacks some. The sample records over 150,000 clones, around 56% being singletons. The treatment is: oral pan-JAK inhibitor, 5-10 mg twice daily. The data stem from a study of CD8+ T cells in alopecia areata. Germline loops: CDR1 MNHNY, CDR2 SVGAGI (reference sequence). The CDR3 has 15 residues. V shed 4 bases and J shed 1 base, with 13 bases lying between them.

The V and J genes are TRBV6-6 and TRBJ2-5, with D unresolved. This specimen was CD4+ T cells sorted from blood, taken at week 4, from a patient treated with tofacitinib. The source of this sequence is a human donor with alopecia areata. CDR3 sequence (DNA): TGTGCCAGCAGTTCCTCACGGGTTACCCAAGAGACCCAGTACTTC. It is translated as CASSSSRVTQETQYF.